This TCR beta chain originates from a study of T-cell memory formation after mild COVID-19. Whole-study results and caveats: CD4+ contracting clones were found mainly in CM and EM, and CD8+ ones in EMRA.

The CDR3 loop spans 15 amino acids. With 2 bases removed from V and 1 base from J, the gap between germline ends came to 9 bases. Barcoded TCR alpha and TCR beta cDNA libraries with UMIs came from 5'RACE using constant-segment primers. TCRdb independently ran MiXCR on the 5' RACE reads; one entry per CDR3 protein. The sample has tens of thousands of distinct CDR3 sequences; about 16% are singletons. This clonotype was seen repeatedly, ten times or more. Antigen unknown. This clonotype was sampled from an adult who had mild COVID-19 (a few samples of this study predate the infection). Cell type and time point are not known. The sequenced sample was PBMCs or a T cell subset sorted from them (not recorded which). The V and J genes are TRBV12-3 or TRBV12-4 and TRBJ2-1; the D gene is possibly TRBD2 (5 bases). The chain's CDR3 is CASSLRAVSYNEQFF. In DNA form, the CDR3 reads TGTGCCAGCAGTTTAAGAGCGGTATCCTACAATGAGCAGTTCTTC.